Presented here are 7 T cell receptor beta chains from one specimen sequenced in a study of control samples from healthy donors and cancer patients. Measured with immunoSEQ multiplex PCR; TCRdb has only the in-frame clones, and not every one. The sample lists approximately 150,000 clones; nearly 90% were seen once. Sample: PBMCs. These receptors all stem from a man in his fifties or sixties with head and neck cancer.

The gene calls are TRBV6-5 and TRBJ1-3; no clear D. Germline V gene data show CDR1 as MNHEY and CDR2 as SVGAGI. This CDR3 spans 14 amino acids. V lost 2 bases and J lost 0, with 5 bases in between. CDR3 protein: CASSYRSSGNTIYF. CDR3 in DNA: TGTGCCAGCAGTTACAGGAGCTCTGGAAACACCATATATTTT.

This rearrangement joins TRBV5-4 to TRBJ1-1; 8 nucleotides match TRBD1. Trimming cost V 0 bases and J 5 bases; bases outside gene matches: 6. The CDR3 covers 15 residues. CDR1 is SGHNT, CDR2 YYREEE, per germline (reference sequence). As DNA, the CDR3 is TGTGCCAGCAGCTTGGGTGGACAGGGACAGACTGAAGCTTTCTTT. Its translation: CASSLGGQGQTEAFF.

In nucleotides, the CDR3 is TGTGCCAGCAGCTCGGGGGATCGAGAGACCCAGTACTTC. It yields the protein CASSSGDRETQYF. The chain uses TRBV11-2 and TRBJ2-5, with D perhaps matching TRBD2 (6 bases). This CDR3 is built from 13 residues. Per the germline V gene, CDR1 is SGHAT and CDR2 is FQNNGV. The germline V and J ends were trimmed by 4 bases and 4 bases, with 10 bases remaining between them.

The chain employs TRBV7-3 and TRBJ1-1, with D uncertain. Germline CDR1 and CDR2: SGHTA and FQGTGA. This CDR3 has 14 residues. Deletions cut 5 bases from V and 3 bases from J, with 13 bases between. Here the CDR3 DNA reads TGTGCCAGCAGCAAGCTAGGCGGAGACACTGAAGCTTTCTTT. Translation: CASSKLGGDTEAFF.

This clone was recorded only once. The chain joins TRBV5-1 to TRBJ1-3; maybe TRBD1 (6 bases). V shed 3 bases and J shed 3 bases, with 7 bases lying between them. The CDR3 runs to 13 residues. The germline V gene encodes CDR1 SGHRS and CDR2 YFSETQ. CDR3 residues: CASSSGDGNTIYF. In DNA form, the CDR3 reads TGCGCCAGCAGCTCAGGGGATGGAAACACCATATATTTT.

The gene calls are TRBV5-1 and TRBJ2-3, with D perhaps matching TRBD1 or TRBD2 (6 bases each). Trimming took off 0 bases at V and 2 bases at J, with 13 bases between the two ends. The CDR3 sequence is 16 residues long. Germline CDR1 reads SGHRS; CDR2 reads YFSETQ. The CDR3 here is CASSLGAGGHTDTQYF. The CDR3 DNA reads TGCGCCAGCAGCTTGGGGGCTGGGGGGCACACAGATACGCAGTATTTT.

The CDR3 DNA reads TGCGCCAGCAGCTTCGGGATTCAAGAGACCCAGTACTTC. Amino acid sequence: CASSFGIQETQYF. V usage is TRBV5-1 and J usage is TRBJ2-5; possibly TRBD2 for D (5 bases). V lost 2 bases and J 2 bases, leaving 7 bases between the germline ends. CDR3 length equals 13 residues. Per the germline V gene, CDR1 is SGHRS and CDR2 is YFSETQ.